What follows are 29 T cell receptor beta chains derived from one specimen sequenced in a study of OX40 agonist ivuxolimab in advanced cancers. The repertoire was sequenced with immunoSEQ multiplex PCR; TCRdb's copy has only in-frame clones and lacks some. The sample lists around 32,000 clones, around 90% occurring once. Sequencing used CD4+ or CD8+ T cells sorted from blood, obtained in a trial of the OX40 agonist ivuxolimab. The receptors were sampled from an adult with an advanced solid tumor such as melanoma, head and neck, liver or kidney cancer.

This chain joins TRBV7-9 and TRBJ2-7, with D perhaps TRBD1 or TRBD2 (5 bases each). Germline CDR1 and CDR2: SEHNR and FQNEAQ (reference sequence). The CDR3 runs to 16 residues. Trimming removed 1 base from V and 0 bases from J, with 13 bases in between. CDR3 DNA sequence: TGTGCCAGCAGCTTAGTTCGGGCAGGGAGCTCCTACGAGCAGTACTTC. Protein product: CASSLVRAGSSYEQYF.

CDR3 loop: CASSVTGGSYNEQFF. As DNA, the CDR3 is TGTGCCAGCAGCGTGACAGGGGGATCCTACAATGAGCAGTTCTTC. The chain employs TRBV2 and TRBJ2-1; TRBD1 matches at 9 bases. V trimming: 6 bases; J trimming: 1 base; junction bases outside the gene matches: 4. Germline CDR1 reads SNHLY; CDR2 reads FYNNEI. The CDR3 sequence is 15 residues long.

This chain connects TRBV14 to TRBJ1-1; D unclear. This CDR3 has 15 amino acids. CDR1 and CDR2 from the germline V gene are SGHDN and FVKESK. Trimming stripped 1 base from V and 5 bases from J, with 14 bases between. CDR3 amino acids: CASSQVYRGWTEAFF. CDR3 bases: TGTGCCAGCAGCCAAGTTTATCGGGGTTGGACTGAAGCTTTCTTT.

The V gene is TRBV5-6, the J gene TRBJ1-4; D possibly corresponds to TRBD1 (6 bases). CDR1 and CDR2 (germline): SGHDT, YYEEEE. The CDR3 has 13 amino acids. With 5 bases removed from V and 3 bases from J, the gap between germline ends came to 8 bases. In DNA, the CDR3 is TGTGCCAGCAGGGACAGTGCTAATGAAAAACTGTTTTTT. Translating it yields CASRDSANEKLFF.

The gene calls are TRBV16 and TRBJ2-7; D is undetermined. The CDR3 loop spans 13 amino acids. Trimming removed 3 bases from V and 2 bases from J, with 8 bases in between. Germline CDR1 reads KGHSY; CDR2 reads FQNENV. CDR3 amino acids: CASSQLTPYEQYF. The CDR3 region has the DNA TGTGCCAGCAGCCAGTTGACACCCTACGAGCAGTACTTC.

For the CDR3, the DNA is TGTGCCAGCAGCTGGGGAGCTTACTCTGGGGCCAACGTCCTGACTTTC. Amino acid sequence: CASSWGAYSGANVLTF. The J gene is TRBJ2-6, the V gene TRBV5-4, with D perhaps TRBD2 (5 bases). From germline, CDR1 is SGHNT and CDR2 YYREEE (reference sequence). This CDR3 is 16 amino acids long. V gave up 3 bases and J gave up 0 bases, with 10 bases separating them.

The chain joins TRBV28 to TRBJ2-1; 7 nucleotides line up with TRBD2. Germline lookup yields CDR1 MDHEN and CDR2 SYDVKM. V lost 6 bases and J lost 6; bases outside the gene matches: 8. The CDR3 is made up of 14 amino acids. This CDR3 is CASSTHGGGNEQFF. The CDR3 DNA follows: TGTGCCAGCAGCACACATGGCGGGGGCAATGAGCAGTTCTTC.

The chain combines TRBV19 with TRBJ2-2; D ambiguous. V lost 2 bases and J lost 7, with 14 bases in between. Germline V lookup: CDR1 LNHDA, CDR2 SQIVND (reference sequence). This CDR3 comprises 15 residues. The DNA for the CDR3 is TGTGCCAGTAGTATAAGTTCTGTTTCTAGCGGGGAGCTGTTTTTT. The encoded protein is CASSISSVSSGELFF.

The chain employs TRBV9 and TRBJ2-5; D remains ambiguous. Germline CDR1 reads SGDLS; CDR2 reads YYNGEE. The CDR3 is 13 amino acids. With 4 bases removed from V and 5 bases from J, the gap between germline ends came to 12 bases. The CDR3, as DNA: TGTGCCAGCAGCCCCAAATTCCGGGAGACCCAGTACTTC. Translated: CASSPKFRETQYF.

This clone was picked up one time. The V call is TRBV27, the J call TRBJ2-3; 10 bases are a match to TRBD2. With V trimmed by 3 bases and J by 5 bases, 8 bases remained unmatched. This CDR3 contains 16 residues. CDR1 and CDR2 from the germline V gene are MNHEY and SMNVEV (reference sequence). Written as DNA, the CDR3 is TGTGCCAGCAGTTTTTCGAGCGGGAGGGCCCAAGATACGCAGTATTTT. It yields the protein CASSFSSGRAQDTQYF.

This chain joins TRBV11-2 and TRBJ2-7, with no clear D. V gave up 1 base and J gave up 3 bases, with 7 bases separating them. The V gene's germline CDR1 is SGHAT and CDR2 FQNNGV. The CDR3 length is 13 residues. The CDR3 protein is CASSLGRDYEQYF. CDR3 nucleotides: TGTGCCAGCAGCTTAGGCAGAGACTACGAGCAGTACTTC.

The V call is TRBV27, the J call TRBJ2-7; 9 nucleotides agree with TRBD1. Germline trimming cut 5 bases from V and 4 bases from J; bases unmatched to any gene: 3. This CDR3 spans 13 amino acids. Germline V CDR1 and CDR2: MNHEY, SMNVEV (reference sequence). CDR3 DNA: TGTGCCAGCAGTGTACAGGGGGCTTACGAGCAGTACTTC. Encoded protein: CASSVQGAYEQYF.

The V gene is TRBV5-1, the J gene TRBJ2-1, with unresolved D. Trimming shortened V by 0 bases and J by 4 bases, and 17 bases separated the two germline ends. Germline V CDR1 and CDR2: SGHRS, YFSETQ. This CDR3 comprises 17 residues. CDR3 residues: CASSLVGSEALYNEQFF. The CDR3 nucleotides read TGCGCCAGCAGCTTGGTCGGGTCTGAAGCCTTGTACAATGAGCAGTTCTTC. Complete variable domain (other parts from reference TRBV5-1 and TRBJ2-1): KAGVTQTPRYLIKTRGQQVTLSCSPISGHRSVSWYQQTPGQGLQFLFEYFSETQRNKGNFPGRFSGRQFSNSRSEMNVSTLELGDSALYLCASSLVGSEALYNEQFFGPGTRLTVL.

The chain recombines TRBV11-3 with TRBJ1-3; D is uncertain. CDR1 and CDR2 (germline): SGHNT, YENEEA. V dropped 1 base and J dropped 0 bases, with 1 base sitting between them. The CDR3 contains 13 residues. The CDR3 nucleotides read TGTGCCAGCAGCTTAGGCTCTGGAAACACCATATATTTT. This gives the protein CASSLGSGNTIYF.

V usage is TRBV28 and J usage is TRBJ1-2; TRBD1 aligns across 8 bases. The trim removed 4 bases at V and 8 bases at J, leaving 9 bases unmatched. From germline, CDR1 is MDHEN and CDR2 SYDVKM. This CDR3 region has 14 residues. The CDR3 loop reads CASSSLRTGQGYTF. The CDR3 DNA is TGTGCCAGCAGTTCGTTACGGACAGGGCAGGGCTACACCTTC.

J is TRBJ2-1 and V is TRBV7-3; possible D gene TRBD1, 5 bases. Germline V gene data show CDR1 as SGHTA and CDR2 as FQGTGA. With 5 bases removed from V and 1 base from J, the gap between germline ends came to 12 bases. This CDR3 contains 15 residues. CDR3 nucleotides: TGTGCCAGCAGCCCAGGGCTCCGGTCCTACAATGAGCAGTTCTTC. Its translation: CASSPGLRSYNEQFF.

The chain recombines TRBV28 with TRBJ2-7; D is ambiguous. The CDR3 contains 14 residues. CDR1 and CDR2 (germline): MDHEN, SYDVKM. The ends were cut back, 4 bases at V and 6 bases at J, with 16 bases in the middle. The CDR3 coding sequence is TGTGCCAGCAGTTACCGTCTAGAGCTTGGCGAGCAGTACTTC. Protein product: CASSYRLELGEQYF.

The chain carries TRBV30 and TRBJ1-1, with D perhaps TRBD1 (5 bases). V lost 7 bases and J 3 bases, leaving 12 bases between the germline ends. The CDR3 consists of 12 residues. Germline V lookup: CDR1 GTSNPN, CDR2 SVGIG (reference sequence). The CDR3 spells CALTRGYTEAFF. The CDR3 DNA reads TGTGCCTTAACACGGGGGTACACTGAAGCTTTCTTT.

The rearrangement joins TRBV5-1 to TRBJ2-7; D gene ambiguous. From germline, CDR1 is SGHRS and CDR2 YFSETQ. The V end was cut by 2 bases, the J end by 3 bases, with 3 bases between. There are 11 residues in the CDR3. The CDR3 DNA reads as TGCGCCAGCAGCTTTGACTACGAGCAGTACTTC. It codes for CASSFDYEQYF.

The gene calls are TRBV4-1 and TRBJ1-1, with D unresolved. Germline V gene data show CDR1 as MGHRA and CDR2 as YSYEKL. Trimming stripped 1 base from V and 4 bases from J, with 16 bases between. The CDR3 runs to 16 residues. CDR3 protein: CASSQGGGRDSTEAFF. CDR3 bases: TGCGCCAGCAGCCAAGGCGGAGGGAGGGATAGCACTGAAGCTTTCTTT.

The V gene is TRBV16, the J gene TRBJ2-3; 9 bases line up with TRBD1. Germline loops: CDR1 KGHSY, CDR2 FQNENV. The CDR3 spans 14 residues. J lost 5 bases, V lost 2 bases, and 2 bases had no gene match. CDR3 nucleotides: TGTGCCAGCAGCCAAGGGACAGGGCAAGATACGCAGTATTTT. Translated: CASSQGTGQDTQYF.

This clone has a single count. This chain joins TRBV7-9 and TRBJ2-7, with D possibly TRBD2 on 7 matching bases. V gave up 5 bases and J gave up 2 bases, with 19 bases separating them. CDR1 and CDR2 from the germline V gene are SEHNR and FQNEAQ (reference sequence). The CDR3 loop spans 16 amino acids. CDR3 sequence: CASSGGADSHTYEQYF. The CDR3, as DNA: TGTGCCAGCAGCGGGGGGGCGGACTCTCATACCTACGAGCAGTACTTC.

The V gene is TRBV7-8, the J gene TRBJ2-7; 8 bases agree with TRBD2. CDR3 length: 17 residues. CDR1 is SGHVS, CDR2 FQNEAQ, per germline. With V trimmed by 1 base and J by 3 bases, 11 bases remained unmatched. CDR3 in DNA: TGTGCCAGCAGCTTAGTTTTCGCGGAGCGGGAGAACTACGAGCAGTACTTC. This encodes CASSLVFAERENYEQYF.

This clone appeared once. The gene calls are TRBV13 and TRBJ2-7; D may match TRBD1 or TRBD2 (5 bases each). This CDR3 comprises 14 residues. V shed 3 bases and J shed 2 bases, with 11 bases lying between them. CDR1 and CDR2 (germline): PRHDT, FYEKMQ (reference sequence). This CDR3 reads CASSLRGAPYEQYF. In DNA, the CDR3 is TGTGCCAGCAGCTTGCGAGGGGCCCCCTACGAGCAGTACTTC.

V and J are TRBV27 and TRBJ2-2, with 12 positions matching TRBD2. This CDR3 is built from 15 residues. CDR1 and CDR2 from the germline V gene are MNHEY and SMNVEV (reference sequence). V lost 3 bases, J lost 5 bases, and 1 base stayed unmatched. CDR3 nucleotides: TGTGCCAGCAGTTTCGGACTAGCGGGGACCGGGGAGCTGTTTTTT. Protein product: CASSFGLAGTGELFF.

This clone has a single count. The chain recombines TRBV5-4 with TRBJ2-2; D call uncertain. Germline V gene lookup returns CDR1 SGHNT and CDR2 YYREEE (reference sequence). The CDR3 is 11 amino acids. V shed 1 base and J shed 6 bases, with 1 base lying between them. The chain's CDR3 is CASSLSGELFF. CDR3 bases: TGTGCCAGCAGCTTGTCCGGGGAGCTGTTTTTT.

With respect to this clone: Other DNA sequences in the sample encode the same CDR3. The gene calls are TRBV5-4 and TRBJ2-7, with D tentatively TRBD1 (6 bases). V gave up 0 bases and J gave up 3 bases, with 13 bases separating them. The CDR3 totals 15 residues. In germline, CDR1 is SGHNT, CDR2 YYREEE (reference sequence). CDR3 protein: CASSLGRQGNYEQYF. The CDR3 coding sequence is TGTGCCAGCAGCTTGGGTCGTCAGGGGAACTACGAGCAGTACTTC. Full variable domain (outside the CDR3, taken from reference TRBV5-4 and TRBJ2-7): ETGVTQSPTHLIKTRGQQVTLRCSSQSGHNTVSWYQQALGQGPQFIFQYYREEENGRGNFPPRFSGLQFPNYSSELNVNALELDDSALYLCASSLGRQGNYEQYFGPGTRLTVT.

The chain carries TRBV4-1 and TRBJ1-1; weak D call: TRBD1 (6 bases). Germline-derived CDR1 and CDR2 are MGHRA and YSYEKL. This CDR3 spans 14 amino acids. V was cut by 6 bases and J by 10 bases, with 21 bases left in between. For the CDR3, the DNA is TGCGCCAGCAGTCCAGGGGCCTCCTCGGTTGTAGCTTTCTTT. Protein sequence: CASSPGASSVVAFF.

The chain joins TRBV7-8 to TRBJ2-5; 8 bases fit TRBD2. V shed 5 bases, J shed 0 bases, and the junction held 11 bases outside the gene matches. The CDR3 has 17 residues. The V gene's germline CDR1 is SGHVS and CDR2 FQNEAQ. CDR3 sequence reads: CASSVRGAGDHQETQYF. As DNA, the CDR3 is TGTGCCAGCAGCGTTAGAGGAGCGGGAGACCACCAAGAGACCCAGTACTTC.